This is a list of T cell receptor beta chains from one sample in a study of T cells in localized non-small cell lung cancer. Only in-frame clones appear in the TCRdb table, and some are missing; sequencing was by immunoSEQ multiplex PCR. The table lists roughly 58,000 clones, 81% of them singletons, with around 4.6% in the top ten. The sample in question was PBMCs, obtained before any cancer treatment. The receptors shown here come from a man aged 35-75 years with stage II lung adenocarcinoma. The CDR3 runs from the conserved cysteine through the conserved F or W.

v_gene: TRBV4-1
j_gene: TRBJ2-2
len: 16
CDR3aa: CASSQANMGFTGELFF

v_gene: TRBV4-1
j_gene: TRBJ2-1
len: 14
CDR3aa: CASSQGWASHEQFF

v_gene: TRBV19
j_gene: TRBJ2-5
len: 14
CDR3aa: CASSIESNQETQYF

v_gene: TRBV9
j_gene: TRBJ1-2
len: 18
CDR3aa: CASSVAAFRDRDDYGYTF

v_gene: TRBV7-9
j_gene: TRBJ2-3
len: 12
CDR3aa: CASSRGDDTQYF

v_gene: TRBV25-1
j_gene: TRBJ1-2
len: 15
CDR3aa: CASSDFRGANYGYTF

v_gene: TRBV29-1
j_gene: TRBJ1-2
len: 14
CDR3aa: CSVDVNRGHAGYTF

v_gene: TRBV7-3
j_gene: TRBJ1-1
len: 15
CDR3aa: CASSSEGAGNTEAFF

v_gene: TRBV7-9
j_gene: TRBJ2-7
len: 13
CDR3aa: CASSLSQGYEQYF

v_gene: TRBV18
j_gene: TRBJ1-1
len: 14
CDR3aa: CASSPNRGDTEAFF

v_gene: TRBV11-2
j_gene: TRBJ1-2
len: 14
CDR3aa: CASSPGPPGDGYTF

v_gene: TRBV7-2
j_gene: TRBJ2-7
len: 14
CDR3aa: CASSLSPGTSGQYF

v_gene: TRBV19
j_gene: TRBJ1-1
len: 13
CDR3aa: CASSYRGNTEAFF

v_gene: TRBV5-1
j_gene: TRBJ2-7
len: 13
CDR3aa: CASSLGRNYEQYF

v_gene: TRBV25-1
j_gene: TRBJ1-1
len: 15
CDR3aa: CASSLDDRTGTEAFF

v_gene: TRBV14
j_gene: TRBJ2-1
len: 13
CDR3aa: CASWGLAGEGKFF

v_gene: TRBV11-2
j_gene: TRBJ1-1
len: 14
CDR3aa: CASSLATGVTEAFF